Given below is one TCR beta chain in context. Libraries were prepared by immunoSEQ multiplex PCR; TCRdb keeps only in-frame clonotypes and omits some of them. The sample includes about 170,000 clones, 80% to 95% of them seen just once. This entry is derived from a study of blood T cell repertoires in COVID-19. Across the study: Samples came from the United States, Italy and Spain, spanning acute and convalescent COVID-19.

The V end lost 3 bases, the J end lost 2 bases, and 20 bases lay between the germline ends. The length of the CDR3 is 18 residues. CDR1 and CDR2 from the germline V gene are LNHNV and YYDKDF (reference sequence). Seattle researchers signed up patients amid active infection and tracked them longitudinally. The clonotype comes from a man between 25 and 39 years old with COVID-19, enrolled during active disease. The rearrangement uses TRBV15 and TRBJ1-3, with a tentative D call TRBD1 (5 bases). Material for sequencing was peripheral blood. The CDR3 coding sequence is TGTGCCACCAGCAGGCAGCGGGGGGGACCGCCGCCTGGAAACACCATATATTTT. This sequence encodes CATSRQRGGPPPGNTIYF. Using reference TRBV15 and TRBJ1-3 for the parts outside the CDR3, the full variable domain is DAMVIQNPRYQVTQFGKPVTLSCSQTLNHNVMYWYQQKSSQAPKLLFHYYDKDFNNEADTPDNFQSRRPNTSFCFLDIRSPGLGDTAMYLCATSRQRGGPPPGNTIYFGEGSWLTVV.